What follows are 30 T cell receptor beta chains derived from one specimen sequenced in a study of cytomegalovirus exposure and HLA in healthy donors. Primers: 60 Vbeta forward and 13 Jbeta reverse. Libraries were prepared by immunoSEQ multiplex PCR; TCRdb keeps only in-frame clonotypes and omits some of them. The sample contains 65,000 to 75,000 clones, around 77% of which appear only once. Sequencing used PBMCs. The origin of the receptors is a man aged 50 to 59 in good health and CMV-seronegative.

V usage is TRBV7-2 and J usage is TRBJ2-5, with 11 bases identical to TRBD1. Germline V CDR1 and CDR2: SGHTA, FQGNSA. The CDR3 runs to 15 residues. The J segment lost 5 bases and the V segment lost 2 bases, leaving 4 bases of the junction unmatched. The CDR3 DNA reads as TGTGCCAGCAGCTTACCCGGGACAGGGGGGGAGACCCAGTACTTC. This translates into CASSLPGTGGETQYF. Full variable domain (outside the CDR3, taken from reference TRBV7-2 and TRBJ2-5): GAGVSQSPSNKVTEKGKDVELRCDPISGHTALYWYRQSLGQGLEFLIYFQGNSAPDKSGLPSDRFSAERTGGSVSTLTIQRTQQEDSAVYLCASSLPGTGGETQYFGPGTRLLVL.

The chain joins TRBV30 to TRBJ1-5; 8 nucleotides agree with TRBD1. Germline V CDR1 and CDR2: GTSNPN, SVGIG (reference sequence). This CDR3 has 14 residues. Trimming removed 2 bases from V and 3 bases from J; junction bases left unmatched: 3. The CDR3 sequence is CAWSTGGFNQPQHF. The CDR3, as DNA: TGTGCCTGGAGTACAGGGGGGTTCAATCAGCCCCAGCATTTT.

The chain carries TRBV19 and TRBJ1-4, with D hard to call. Germline values: CDR1 LNHDA, CDR2 SQIVND (reference sequence). With 3 bases removed from V and 0 bases from J, the gap between germline ends came to 5 bases. The CDR3 sequence is 14 residues long. CDR3 bases: TGTGCCAGTAGTATCAGTGCAACTAATGAAAAACTGTTTTTT. Translated, it gives CASSISATNEKLFF.

CDR3 sequence: CASSQVGGGNIQYF. The CDR3 DNA reads as TGTGCCAGCAGCCAAGTAGGGGGAGGGAACATTCAGTACTTC. This sequence joins TRBV14 and TRBJ2-4, with D maybe TRBD2 (7 bases). The V and J ends lost 1 base and 7 bases respectively, with 11 bases between them. Germline loops: CDR1 SGHDN, CDR2 FVKESK. The CDR3 length is 14 residues.

The chain is built from TRBV30 and TRBJ2-1, with D maybe TRBD1 (5 bases). Trimming pared 2 bases from V and 0 bases from J, leaving 17 bases between. The CDR3 covers 17 residues. CDR1 and CDR2 from the germline V gene are GTSNPN and SVGIG (reference sequence). The CDR3 loop reads CAWSSGVTGFSYNEQFF. The DNA of the CDR3 is TGTGCCTGGAGTAGTGGGGTTACAGGCTTCTCCTACAATGAGCAGTTCTTC.

This clone was seen only once. This chain joins TRBV13 and TRBJ1-1, with D perhaps TRBD1 (5 bases). The CDR3 is 14 residues long. The germline V and J ends were trimmed by 1 base and 7 bases, with 13 bases remaining between them. CDR1 is PRHDT and CDR2 is FYEKMQ in the germline V gene (reference sequence). CDR3 protein: CASSLAPRELEAFF. Here the CDR3 DNA reads TGTGCCAGCAGCTTAGCCCCCAGGGAACTTGAAGCTTTCTTT.

DNA for the CDR3: TGTGCCAGCAGCGTGGGACAGGGGTCAGATACGCAGTATTTT. Amino acids: CASSVGQGSDTQYF. The genes are TRBV9 and TRBJ2-3; 10 bases match TRBD1. The V gene's germline CDR1 is SGDLS and CDR2 YYNGEE. V lost 2 bases to trimming and J lost 4 bases; unmatched junction nucleotides: 1. The CDR3 contains 14 residues.

The V and J genes are TRBV27 and TRBJ2-3, with 8 bases lining up with TRBD2. Germline V lookup: CDR1 MNHEY, CDR2 SMNVEV (reference sequence). V shed 1 base, J shed 4 bases, and the junction held 4 bases outside the gene matches. This CDR3 is 15 amino acids long. CDR3: CASSLYGGAPDTQYF. The CDR3 DNA reads as TGTGCCAGCAGTTTATACGGGGGGGCCCCAGATACGCAGTATTTT.

The genes are TRBV30 and TRBJ1-3; no clear D gene. This CDR3 is 13 amino acids long. V gave up 4 bases and J gave up 4 bases, with 11 bases separating them. Looked up from germline, CDR1 is GTSNPN and CDR2 is SVGIG (reference sequence). CDR3 amino acids: CAWNGGYGNTIYF. CDR3 nucleotide sequence: TGTGCCTGGAATGGAGGTTACGGAAACACCATATATTTT.

This rearrangement joins TRBV29-1 to TRBJ1-1, with a possible D match to TRBD1 (6 bases). The CDR3 totals 13 residues. The V and J ends lost 5 bases and 2 bases respectively, with 12 bases between them. Germline V lookup: CDR1 SQVTM, CDR2 ANQGSEA. In nucleotides, the CDR3 is TGCAGCGTTAAGGGACAACTAAACACTGAAGCTTTCTTT. Amino acid sequence: CSVKGQLNTEAFF.

Notes on this clone: At one boundary the junction diverges from the germline segment, which might be a read error. This chain joins TRBV7-7 and TRBJ2-3; 9 bases match TRBD1. Germline CDR1 reads SSHAT; CDR2 reads FNYEAQ (reference sequence). This CDR3 has 15 amino acids. The CDR3 is CASSPGTGSTDTQYF. CDR3 coding DNA: TGTGCTAGCAGCCCCGGGACAGGGTCCACAGATACGCAGTATTTT.

V usage is TRBV6-6 and J usage is TRBJ2-7; TRBD2 agrees at 10 bases. CDR1 and CDR2 (germline): MNHNY, SVGAGI (reference sequence). Trimming took 6 bases from V and 4 from J; bases not matched to a gene: 9. This CDR3 contains 15 residues. The CDR3 coding sequence is TGTGCCAGCAGCCATAGCGGGAGGAGCAGTTACGAGCAGTACTTC. Translated: CASSHSGRSSYEQYF.

This clone was observed a single time. The chain employs TRBV19 and TRBJ1-5; TRBD1 agrees at 8 bases. The V and J ends lost 4 bases and 5 bases, in that order; junction bases with no gene match: 7. CDR3 size: 15 residues. Germline V lookup: CDR1 LNHDA, CDR2 SQIVND (reference sequence). CDR3 loop: CASSTPDRGHQPQHF. DNA of the CDR3: TGTGCCAGTAGTACCCCAGACAGGGGTCATCAGCCCCAGCATTTT.

The chain joins TRBV5-4 to TRBJ1-1; 8 bases are a match to TRBD1. The J segment lost 8 bases and the V segment lost 5 bases, leaving 8 bases of the junction unmatched. The CDR3 is 13 residues long. From germline, CDR1 is SGHNT and CDR2 YYREEE (reference sequence). DNA for the CDR3: TGTGCCAGCAGGTCCGGACAGGGTCGAGAAGCTTTCTTT. Protein product: CASRSGQGREAFF.

This CDR3 reads CASSIGASGVQQPQHF. The CDR3, as DNA: TGTGCCAGTAGTATAGGAGCTTCCGGAGTTCAGCAGCCCCAGCATTTT. The V call is TRBV19, the J call TRBJ1-5, with no clear D. V lost 1 base and J lost 7, with 17 bases in between. This CDR3 comprises 16 residues. CDR1 is LNHDA, CDR2 SQIVND, per germline (reference sequence).

The chain combines TRBV29-1 with TRBJ2-2; 7 positions match TRBD2. This CDR3 is 14 amino acids long. V was clipped by 4 bases and J by 8 bases; unmatched bases: 10. Germline-derived CDR1 and CDR2 are SQVTM and ANQGSEA. CDR3 loop: CSVGAWGGAGELFF. CDR3 in DNA: TGCAGCGTTGGGGCGTGGGGGGGAGCGGGGGAGCTGTTTTTT.

The chain is built from TRBV9 and TRBJ2-3; 8 bases are a match to TRBD1. The CDR3 runs 15 residues. Trimming cost V 4 bases and J 4 bases; bases outside gene matches: 8. Germline-derived CDR1 and CDR2 are SGDLS and YYNGEE. The CDR3 loop reads CASSQIQGAPDTQYF. Here the CDR3 DNA reads TGTGCCAGCAGCCAGATCCAGGGGGCCCCAGATACGCAGTATTTT.

The sample holds one count of this clone. The V gene is TRBV29-1, the J gene TRBJ1-2, with 8 bases lining up with TRBD1. In germline, CDR1 is SQVTM, CDR2 ANQGSEA. The CDR3 has 15 residues. J was trimmed by 6 bases and V by 5 bases; bases with no gene match: 14. The CDR3: CSVLSADRVGNGYTF. CDR3 sequence (DNA): TGCAGCGTTCTTTCCGCGGACAGGGTAGGCAATGGCTACACCTTC.

The chain joins TRBV30 to TRBJ1-3, with D unresolved. The germline V gene encodes CDR1 GTSNPN and CDR2 SVGIG (reference sequence). V gave up 3 bases and J gave up 5 bases, with 14 bases separating them. This CDR3 has 14 residues. The CDR3 bases are TGTGCCTGGAGCGCGACGAGGGTTAGAAACACCATATATTTT. This codes for CAWSATRVRNTIYF. The full variable domain, in which reference TRBV30 and TRBJ1-3 provide the parts outside the CDR3, is SQTIHQWPATLVQPVGSPLSLECTVEGTSNPNLYWYRQAAGRGLQLLFYSVGIGQISSEVPQNLSASRPQDRQFILSSKKLLLSDSGFYLCAWSATRVRNTIYFGEGSWLTVV.

This chain joins TRBV18 and TRBJ2-7; 9 nucleotides align to TRBD1. The length of the CDR3 is 16 residues. The junction had 4 bases not matched to a gene; V was cut back by 1 base and J by 0 bases. Germline CDR1 KGHSH, CDR2 LQKENI. The CDR3 region is CASSPLRTGVSYEQYF. CDR3 nucleotides: TGTGCCAGCTCACCACTGAGGACAGGGGTCTCCTACGAGCAGTACTTC.

The chain couples TRBV29-1 to TRBJ1-1; 7 bases fit TRBD1. This CDR3 is built from 14 residues. The germline V gene encodes CDR1 SQVTM and CDR2 ANQGSEA. V dropped 2 bases and J dropped 4; count of bases not matched to a gene: 7. This chain's CDR3 is CSVERRGRITEAFF. In DNA form, the CDR3 reads TGCAGCGTTGAAAGAAGGGGGCGTATCACTGAAGCTTTCTTT.

The chain links TRBV28 to TRBJ2-2; no clear D. Germline lookup yields CDR1 MDHEN and CDR2 SYDVKM. This CDR3 is built from 12 residues. The V and J ends lost 7 bases and 3 bases respectively, with 6 bases between them. As DNA, the CDR3 is TGTGCCAGCAAACTGTACACCGGGGAGCTGTTTTTT. Its translation: CASKLYTGELFF.

The chain couples TRBV5-4 to TRBJ1-2, with a possible D match to TRBD1 (6 bases). Germline-derived CDR1 and CDR2 are SGHNT and YYREEE (reference sequence). The CDR3 is 13 residues long. The ends were cut back, 2 bases at V and 7 bases at J, with 12 bases in the middle. The CDR3 bases are TGTGCCAGCAGCTTACGGGGGGCTTTTGGCTACACCTTC. This translates into CASSLRGAFGYTF.

The chain couples TRBV7-9 to TRBJ2-7, with 10 bases lining up with TRBD1. Per germline, CDR1 SEHNR and CDR2 FQNEAQ (reference sequence). The CDR3 sequence is 18 residues long. V lost 5 bases and J lost 0; bases outside the gene matches: 13. CDR3 DNA sequence: TGTGCCAGCAGCCCAGACAGGGGGCCCTTATATTCCTCCTACGAGCAGTACTTC. It specifies CASSPDRGPLYSSYEQYF.

V gene TRBV6-5 combines with J gene TRBJ1-1; D may be TRBD1 (6 bases). The V and J ends lost 6 bases and 3 bases respectively, with 11 bases between them. Per the germline V gene, CDR1 is MNHEY and CDR2 is SVGAGI. The CDR3 sequence is 13 residues long. CDR3 nucleotides: TGTGCCAGCAGACCTCCAGGGGACACTGAAGCTTTCTTT. Protein product: CASRPPGDTEAFF.

This chain uses TRBV11-2 with TRBJ2-1, with a possible D match to TRBD2 (5 bases). The V gene lost 0 bases and the J gene lost 4 bases, with 13 bases spanning the gap. This CDR3 region has 16 residues. CDR1 is SGHAT and CDR2 is FQNNGV in the germline V gene. CDR3 nucleotide sequence: TGTGCCAGCAGCTTAGAGGGCCGTGGACTTTACAATGAGCAGTTCTTC. This gives the protein CASSLEGRGLYNEQFF.

The V call is TRBV30, the J call TRBJ2-5; D may be TRBD2 (8 bases). CDR1 is GTSNPN and CDR2 is SVGIG in the germline V gene (reference sequence). The CDR3 loop spans 14 amino acids. V was cut by 0 bases and J by 6 bases, with 14 bases left in between. CDR3 in amino acids: CAWSVRGGQKTQYF. The CDR3 nucleotides read TGTGCCTGGAGTGTCCGGGGGGGACAGAAGACCCAGTACTTC.

The chain joins TRBV6-8 to TRBJ1-1; D call uncertain. There are 11 residues in the CDR3. V shed 9 bases and J shed 2 bases, with 7 bases lying between them. Germline lookup yields CDR1 MNHGY and CDR2 SAAAGT. This chain's CDR3 is CARCGNTEAFF. DNA of the CDR3: TGTGCCAGATGCGGAAACACTGAAGCTTTCTTT.

The chain is built from TRBV5-4 and TRBJ1-2; tentative D call: TRBD1 (5 bases). Germline lookup yields CDR1 SGHNT and CDR2 YYREEE (reference sequence). V was trimmed by 4 bases and J by 4 bases, leaving 17 bases between them. This CDR3 has 15 residues. The CDR3 reads CASSPGGGDRYGYTF. The CDR3 DNA reads TGTGCCAGCAGCCCCGGTGGGGGGGATCGCTATGGCTACACCTTC.

This clone occurred once. The chain carries TRBV27 and TRBJ1-2; D might be TRBD1 (6 bases). V lost 4 bases and J 5 bases, leaving 14 bases between the germline ends. This CDR3 region has 14 residues. CDR1 is MNHEY, CDR2 SMNVEV, per germline (reference sequence). The CDR3 protein is CASSYRASGYGYTF. The CDR3 DNA follows: TGTGCCAGCAGTTACAGGGCCTCAGGGTATGGCTACACCTTC.